Presented here are 30 T cell receptor beta chains from one specimen sequenced in a study of T cells in localized non-small cell lung cancer. The protocol was immunoSEQ multiplex PCR, while the TCRdb copy is restricted to in-frame clones and leaves out a portion. The sample lists around 30,000 clones, about 87% occurring once. Here the sequenced sample was peripheral blood, taken before any cancer treatment. The receptors come from a male donor at least 60 years old with stage I lung adenocarcinoma.

The CDR3 nucleotides are TGTGCCAGCAGTGAATGGGGGGGTGGCACTGAAGCTTTCTTT. It yields the protein CASSEWGGGTEAFF. The chain uses TRBV25-1 and TRBJ1-1; possibly TRBD1 for D (5 bases). From germline, CDR1 is MGHDK and CDR2 SYGVNS. Trimming pared 1 base from V and 4 bases from J, leaving 10 bases between. The CDR3 runs to 14 residues.

V gene TRBV4-3 combines with J gene TRBJ2-1; 7 bases fit TRBD1. CDR1 LGHNA and CDR2 YSLEER come from the germline V gene. Unmatched junction bases numbered 9, after V lost 5 bases and J lost 8 bases. The CDR3 spans 14 residues. The CDR3 loop reads CASSESDRAHEQFF. The DNA of the CDR3 is TGCGCCAGCAGCGAATCAGACAGGGCCCATGAGCAGTTCTTC.

The chain uses TRBV5-1 and TRBJ2-2; D may correspond to TRBD1 or TRBD2 (6 bases each). The CDR3 is 14 amino acids. Germline V gene data show CDR1 as SGHRS and CDR2 as YFSETQ. Between the trimmed V and J ends, which lost 0 bases and 5 bases, there was a span of 8 bases. The CDR3 coding sequence is TGCGCCAGCAGCTTGGAAGGGGGGACCGGGGAGCTGTTTTTT. As protein: CASSLEGGTGELFF.

This sequence joins TRBV5-4 and TRBJ2-7; D unresolved. The CDR3 totals 12 residues. The germline V and J ends were trimmed by 1 base and 6 bases, with 8 bases remaining between them. The germline V gene encodes CDR1 SGHNT and CDR2 YYREEE (reference sequence). DNA of the CDR3: TGTGCCAGCAGCTTGTTTGGGGTCGAGCAGTACTTC. Amino acids: CASSLFGVEQYF.

V and J are TRBV4-3 and TRBJ2-3, with D tentatively TRBD1 (6 bases). Germline loops: CDR1 LGHNA, CDR2 YSLEER. The CDR3 is made up of 16 amino acids. Trimming took off 2 bases at V and 0 bases at J, with 12 bases between the two ends. Here the CDR3 reads CASSQRAGESTDTQYF. In DNA form, the CDR3 reads TGCGCCAGCAGCCAAAGGGCAGGGGAAAGCACAGATACGCAGTATTTT.

The table lists this clone with a count of one. The gene calls are TRBV10-1 and TRBJ1-4; TRBD1 matches 8 bases. Germline-derived CDR1 and CDR2 are WNHNN and SYGVQD (reference sequence). This CDR3 region has 18 residues. After removal of 4 bases from V and 0 bases from J, the junction contained 10 bases not matched to a gene. CDR3 sequence (DNA): TGCGCCAGCAGTGTGTTGACAGGGGTCCTCGCAACTAATGAAAAACTGTTTTTT. Translated: CASSVLTGVLATNEKLFF.

This chain connects TRBV11-1 to TRBJ2-7; TRBD2 might be the D (5 bases). Trimming removed 2 bases from V and 1 base from J, with 9 bases in between. The CDR3 spans 14 residues. In germline, CDR1 is SGHAT, CDR2 FQDESV (reference sequence). The chain's CDR3 is CASSLSGSSYEQYF. The CDR3 nucleotides are TGTGCCAGCAGCTTATCGGGGAGTTCCTACGAGCAGTACTTC.

The J gene is TRBJ2-1, the V gene TRBV20-1; a weak D match, TRBD1 (7 bases). CDR3 length: 11 amino acids. V lost 6 bases to trimming and J lost 7 bases, with 10 bases between them. Germline V lookup: CDR1 DFQATT, CDR2 SNEGSKA (reference sequence). CDR3 residues: CSAAGGNEQFF. The CDR3 DNA is TGCAGTGCAGCAGGGGGGAATGAGCAGTTCTTC.

The CDR3 coding sequence is TGCGCCAGCGGGGACCCAGGAGGGGTCTATGGCTACACCTTC. It encodes CASGDPGGVYGYTF. V gene TRBV5-1 combines with J gene TRBJ1-2, with TRBD1 as a possible D gene (5 bases). Per the germline V gene, CDR1 is SGHRS and CDR2 is YFSETQ. V lost 7 bases, J lost 4 bases, and 17 bases lay in between. This CDR3 comprises 14 residues.

This chain joins TRBV19 and TRBJ1-2; unclear D gene. V was shortened by 5 bases and J by 12 bases, with 28 bases between the two germline ends. This CDR3 is built from 16 residues. CDR1 LNHDA and CDR2 SQIVND come from the germline V gene (reference sequence). The CDR3 reads CASSLAWLSATLPDTF. As DNA, the CDR3 is TGTGCCAGTAGTTTGGCGTGGTTGAGCGCCACCCTACCCGACACCTTC.

V is TRBV6-1 and J is TRBJ2-4; D gene ambiguous. The V gene's germline CDR1 is MNHNS and CDR2 SASEGT. There are 18 residues in the CDR3. Trimming shortened V by 0 bases and J by 0 bases, and 15 bases separated the two germline ends. The CDR3 sequence: CASSEAVIRLLAKNIQYF. Here the CDR3 DNA reads TGTGCCAGCAGTGAAGCTGTAATCAGGCTCCTAGCCAAAAACATTCAGTACTTC.

This chain links TRBV6-5 with TRBJ1-1, with D hard to call. Trimming cost V 0 bases and J 0 bases, with 5 bases left between them. This CDR3 is built from 14 residues. The germline V gene encodes CDR1 MNHEY and CDR2 SVGAGI. The CDR3 region has the DNA TGTGCCAGCAGTTACTCGGACTTGAACACTGAAGCTTTCTTT. Translating gives CASSYSDLNTEAFF.

J is TRBJ2-5 and V is TRBV18; D gene unclear. Trimming took off 2 bases at V and 4 bases at J, with 5 bases between the two ends. This CDR3 spans 12 amino acids. CDR1 and CDR2 from the germline V gene are KGHSH and LQKENI. The CDR3 reads CASSPWAETQYF. CDR3 sequence (DNA): TGTGCCAGCTCACCATGGGCAGAGACCCAGTACTTC. Complete variable domain (other parts from reference TRBV18 and TRBJ2-5): NAGVMQNPRHLVRRRGQEARLRCSPMKGHSHVYWYRQLPEEGLKFMVYLQKENIIDESGMPKERFSAEFPKEGPSILRIQQVVRGDSAAYFCASSPWAETQYFGPGTRLLVL.

The chain joins TRBV6-5 to TRBJ2-4; possibly TRBD2 for D (5 bases). The length of the CDR3 is 14 residues. V shed 5 bases and J shed 0 bases, with 8 bases lying between them. Germline V gene sequence: CDR1 MNHEY, CDR2 SVGAGI. As DNA, the CDR3 is TGTGCCAGCAGTAGCGGTCTAGCCAAAAACATTCAGTACTTC. Protein sequence: CASSSGLAKNIQYF.

V usage is TRBV2 and J usage is TRBJ1-1; 9 bases agree with TRBD1. CDR1 is SNHLY, CDR2 FYNNEI, per germline. The CDR3 has 15 amino acids. Trimming took 2 bases from V and 3 from J; bases not matched to a gene: 4. The CDR3 here is CASSEMGQGDTEAFF. CDR3 DNA: TGTGCCAGCAGTGAAATGGGACAGGGTGACACTGAAGCTTTCTTT.

This clone was recorded a few times. The chain carries TRBV2 and TRBJ1-2; 8 nucleotides match TRBD1. Looked up from germline, CDR1 is SNHLY and CDR2 is FYNNEI. The V gene end was trimmed by 8 bases and the J gene end by 6 bases; junction bases not matched to a gene: 8. CDR3 length equals 13 residues. The CDR3 loop reads CASLAGRGHGYTF. The CDR3 DNA is TGTGCCAGCCTCGCGGGCAGGGGGCATGGCTACACCTTC. The whole variable domain, remainder taken from reference TRBV2 and TRBJ1-2, is EPEVTQTPSHQVTQMGQEVILRCVPISNHLYFYWYRQILGQKVEFLVSFYNNEISEKSEIFDDQFSVERPDGSNFTLKIRSTKLEDSAMYFCASLAGRGHGYTFGSGTRLTVV.

V is TRBV5-5 and J is TRBJ1-4, with TRBD1 as a possible D gene (5 bases). Germline CDR1 reads SGHKS; CDR2 reads YYEKEE (reference sequence). Trimming shortened V by 0 bases and J by 5 bases, and 11 bases separated the two germline ends. This CDR3 region has 15 residues. CDR3 protein: CASSLAGGTNEKLFF. CDR3 sequence (DNA): TGTGCCAGCAGCTTGGCCGGGGGGACCAATGAAAAACTGTTTTTT. Using reference TRBV5-5 and TRBJ1-4 for the parts outside the CDR3, the full variable domain is DAGVTQSPTHLIKTRGQQVTLRCSPISGHKSVSWYQQVLGQGPQFIFQYYEKEERGRGNFPDRFSARQFPNYSSELNVNALLLGDSALYLCASSLAGGTNEKLFFGSGTQLSVL.

This clone was counted a single time. This chain joins TRBV6-5 and TRBJ1-1; 10 nucleotides match TRBD1. V dropped 0 bases and J dropped 3; count of bases not matched to a gene: 4. The germline V gene encodes CDR1 MNHEY and CDR2 SVGAGI. This CDR3 contains 16 residues. The CDR3 bases are TGTGCCAGCAGTTACTCGCTCGGGACAGGGGACACTGAAGCTTTCTTT. The encoded protein is CASSYSLGTGDTEAFF.

The chain uses TRBV7-9 and TRBJ2-1; no clear D gene. CDR3 length: 16 amino acids. The germline V gene encodes CDR1 SEHNR and CDR2 FQNEAQ (reference sequence). V was cut by 5 bases and J by 3 bases, with 17 bases left in between. This chain's CDR3 is CASSPIPRRSYNEQFF. The CDR3 DNA sequence: TGTGCCAGCAGCCCTATCCCCCGCAGGAGCTACAATGAGCAGTTCTTC.

This sequence joins TRBV23-1 and TRBJ2-2, with D unresolved. TRBV23-1 falls under the ORF class, with uncertain function. The CDR3 sequence is 10 residues long. The germline V and J ends were trimmed by 10 bases and 8 bases, with 8 bases remaining between them. The CDR3 sequence: CAKVPGELFF. The CDR3 bases are TGCGCCAAAGTTCCGGGGGAGCTGTTTTTT.

Note on this clone: At one boundary the junction diverges from the germline segment, which might be a read error. This sample also contains other DNA sequences that code for the same CDR3. The genes are TRBV5-1 and TRBJ2-2, with 11 bases lining up with TRBD2. The CDR3 spans 17 residues. CDR1 SGHRS and CDR2 YFSETQ come from the germline V gene. The CDR3 region is CASSLQGLAANTGELFF. CDR3 DNA: TGCGCCAGCAGCTTGCAGGGACTAGCGGCTAACACTGGGGAGCTGTTTTTT.

Regarding this clone: The same CDR3 also results from other DNA sequences found in this sample. The chain couples TRBV5-1 to TRBJ2-4; D gene unclear. The V gene's germline CDR1 is SGHRS and CDR2 YFSETQ. Trimming left V 0 bases short and J 8 bases short, with 3 bases between. The CDR3 loop spans 11 amino acids. In nucleotides, the CDR3 is TGCGCCAGCAGCTTGGGGGACATTCAGTACTTC. The encoded protein is CASSLGDIQYF.

Comment on this clone: In this CDR3 the conserved last residue, phenylalanine or tryptophan, is missing, so a read error is likely. The limits of the CDR3 on the DNA are not certain, so only TCRdb's listed CDR3 is given. This sequence joins TRBV28 and TRBJ1-5. Ends included, the CDR3 has 11 residues. Germline CDR1 reads MDHEN; CDR2 reads SYDVKM. CDR3 in amino acids: CASSPSGAGGV.

This chain uses TRBV28 with TRBJ1-2, with D possibly matching TRBD1 (5 bases). This CDR3 has 14 residues. Trimming left V 8 bases short and J 0 bases short, with 13 bases between. Germline loops: CDR1 MDHEN, CDR2 SYDVKM. CDR3 amino acids: CASAMGGSNYGYTF. The CDR3 DNA follows: TGTGCCAGCGCCATGGGGGGGTCTAACTATGGCTACACCTTC.

In this sample, this clone turned up once. This sequence joins TRBV27 and TRBJ1-6; the D is unclear. This CDR3 comprises 16 residues. From germline, CDR1 is MNHEY and CDR2 SMNVEV (reference sequence). V dropped 3 bases and J dropped 10 bases, with 19 bases sitting between them. CDR3 coding DNA: TGTGCCAGCAGTTTTGGGGTAGGGCGCCCCGACTCACCCCTCCACTTT. This encodes CASSFGVGRPDSPLHF.

The chain links TRBV5-6 to TRBJ1-1; D is undetermined. This CDR3 has 15 amino acids. Germline V gene sequence: CDR1 SGHDT, CDR2 YYEEEE. With 0 bases removed from V and 0 bases from J, the gap between germline ends came to 9 bases. CDR3 sequence reads: CASSLGWRLNTEAFF. CDR3 coding DNA: TGTGCCAGCAGCTTGGGATGGAGATTGAACACTGAAGCTTTCTTT.

The genes are TRBV7-8 and TRBJ2-2; TRBD1 aligns across 8 bases. V was pared by 4 bases and J by 4 bases, with 8 bases of the junction left unmatched. CDR3 length: 16 amino acids. Germline V gene sequence: CDR1 SGHVS, CDR2 FQNEAQ. CDR3 in amino acids: CASSSHRGVGTGELFF. The CDR3 bases are TGTGCCAGCAGCTCACACAGGGGGGTGGGCACCGGGGAGCTGTTTTTT.

V gene TRBV11-2 combines with J gene TRBJ1-2; a possible D gene is TRBD1 (6 bases). The CDR3 runs 13 residues. Germline CDR1 SGHAT, CDR2 FQNNGV. V was pared by 1 base and J by 3 bases, with 6 bases between. The CDR3 sequence is CASSLGTDYGYTF. The CDR3 nucleotides read TGTGCCAGCAGCTTAGGGACAGACTATGGCTACACCTTC. The entire variable domain, with the rest obtained from reference TRBV11-2 and TRBJ1-2, is as follows: EAGVAQSPRYKIIEKRQSVAFWCNPISGHATLYWYQQILGQGPKLLIQFQNNGVVDDSQLPKDRFSAERLKGVDSTLKIQPAKLEDSAVYLCASSLGTDYGYTFGSGTRLTVV.

This CDR3 reads CASSYSPVSYEQYF. Here the CDR3 DNA reads TGTGCCAGCAGTTACTCACCGGTCTCCTACGAGCAGTACTTC. The chain has TRBV6-5 and TRBJ2-7; no definite D call. Trimming removed 0 bases from V and 0 bases from J, with 6 bases in between. The CDR3 length is 14 residues. Germline V gene lookup returns CDR1 MNHEY and CDR2 SVGAGI.

J is TRBJ1-1 and V is TRBV28; TRBD1 might be the D (6 bases). V dropped 7 bases and J dropped 10 bases, with 19 bases sitting between them. Looked up from germline, CDR1 is MDHEN and CDR2 is SYDVKM. The length of the CDR3 is 13 residues. The CDR3 is CASTLGGGRGAFF. The CDR3 coding sequence is TGTGCCAGCACTTTGGGAGGGGGTAGAGGAGCTTTCTTT.